A single sample gave rise to the 13 T cell receptor beta chains below, sequenced in a study of T-cell memory formation after mild COVID-19. Each CDR3 protein gets one entry after TCRdb re-called the 5' RACE reads with MiXCR. Seen here are roughly 600,000 distinct CDR3 sequences, under 20% observed once, and the top ten hold approximately 12%. The sequenced material came from PBMCs or a T cell subset sorted from them (not recorded which). These receptors were taken from an adult woman who had mild COVID-19 (a few samples of this study predate the infection). Cell type and time point are not known.

The rearrangement joins TRBV27 to TRBJ2-7; 13 nucleotides line up with TRBD2. This CDR3 is built from 14 residues. J was trimmed by 2 bases and V by 5 bases; bases with no gene match: 0. Germline V gives CDR1 MNHEY, CDR2 SMNVEV (reference sequence). Here the CDR3 reads CASSTSGRAYEQYF. In DNA, the CDR3 is TGTGCCAGCAGTACTAGCGGGAGGGCCTACGAGCAGTACTTC.

This clonotype was counted many times. The chain couples TRBV15 to TRBJ2-5; 9 nucleotides agree with TRBD2. J gave up 4 bases and V 0 bases, and 3 bases lay outside the gene matches. Germline-derived CDR1 and CDR2 are LNHNV and YYDKDF (reference sequence). The CDR3 extends over 15 amino acids. CDR3 nucleotide sequence: TGTGCCACCAGCAGAGATGCGGGAGGGCCAGAGACCCAGTACTTC. Protein product: CATSRDAGGPETQYF.

V and J are TRBV11-2 and TRBJ1-1, with a weak D call TRBD1 (6 bases). Germline loops: CDR1 SGHAT, CDR2 FQNNGV. V was trimmed by 0 bases and J by 6 bases, leaving 17 bases between them. The CDR3 loop spans 16 amino acids. The CDR3, as DNA: TGTGCCAGCAGCTTAGATCGGGGAACAGGGCGTGCTGAAGCTTTCTTT. Translation gives CASSLDRGTGRAEAFF.

The sample holds a few counts of this clonotype. The rearrangement links TRBV3-1 to TRBJ1-5; D ambiguous. Per the germline V gene, CDR1 is LGHDT and CDR2 is YNNKEL (reference sequence). This CDR3 is 14 amino acids long. V lost 1 base and J 5 bases, leaving 9 bases between the germline ends. The CDR3 reads CASSQGVGYQPQHF. The CDR3 DNA reads as TGTGCCAGCAGCCAAGGGGTAGGTTATCAGCCCCAGCATTTT.

This clonotype was counted between two and nine times. This chain joins TRBV29-1 and TRBJ2-3; no firm D call. The CDR3 is 11 residues long. Germline V CDR1 and CDR2: SQVTM, ANQGSEA. The V and J ends lost 7 bases and 3 bases respectively, with 8 bases between them. The CDR3 reads CSGGRTDTQYF. CDR3 nucleotide sequence: TGCAGCGGTGGACGGACAGATACGCAGTATTTT.

This clonotype came up a few times. This chain links TRBV5-1 with TRBJ2-7, with 8 bases lining up with TRBD2. The V gene's germline CDR1 is SGHRS and CDR2 YFSETQ. There are 13 residues in the CDR3. V trimming: 4 bases; J trimming: 1 base; junction bases outside the gene matches: 1. The CDR3 sequence: CASSREGSYEQYF. As DNA, the CDR3 is TGCGCCAGCAGCCGGGAGGGATCCTACGAGCAGTACTTC.

This clonotype was detected a few times. The chain couples TRBV12-3 or TRBV12-4 to TRBJ2-6, with D tentatively TRBD1 or TRBD2 (5 bases each). V shed 5 bases and J shed 4 bases, with 9 bases lying between them. The CDR3 length is 14 residues. CDR3 sequence: CASSKGPGANVLTF. The CDR3 DNA reads as TGTGCCAGCAGTAAGGGACCCGGGGCCAACGTCCTGACTTTC.

This clonotype was found once. The chain recombines TRBV5-5 with TRBJ1-1; no clear D. The CDR3 contains 13 residues. Germline V gene data show CDR1 as SGHKS and CDR2 as YYEKEE (reference sequence). V lost 4 bases to trimming and J lost 6 bases, with 13 bases between them. CDR3 in DNA: TGTGCCAGCAGCCAAGGCCGGTACGCTGAAGCTTTCTTT. Its translation: CASSQGRYAEAFF.

The V call is TRBV5-5, the J call TRBJ2-3, with 8 bases matching TRBD2. Looked up from germline, CDR1 is SGHKS and CDR2 is YYEKEE (reference sequence). V dropped 4 bases and J dropped 3; count of bases not matched to a gene: 10. The CDR3 runs 16 residues. The CDR3 DNA reads TGTGCCAGCAGCCCCCGTAGTAGCGGGATGACAGATACGCAGTATTTT. Its translation is CASSPRSSGMTDTQYF.

This sequence joins TRBV12-3 or TRBV12-4 and TRBJ2-1, with a tentative D call TRBD2 (5 bases). The CDR3 is made up of 10 amino acids. V lost 9 bases and J 8 bases, leaving 8 bases between the germline ends. CDR3 sequence reads: CASGRYEQFF. The CDR3 DNA reads TGTGCCAGTGGGAGATATGAGCAGTTCTTC.

This clonotype was picked up a small number of times. CDR3 DNA: TGCGCCAGCAGCCCCAGACGGCTCTATAGCAATCAGCCCCAGCATTTT. Residues: CASSPRRLYSNQPQHF. The V and J genes are TRBV4-1 and TRBJ1-5; no definite D call. The CDR3 contains 16 residues. V was clipped by 4 bases and J by 0 bases, with 13 bases between them. Germline CDR1 and CDR2: MGHRA and YSYEKL.

There are a few counts of this clonotype. The V gene is TRBV25-1, the J gene TRBJ1-1, with D unresolved. The V gene lost 2 bases and the J gene lost 1 base, with 8 bases spanning the gap. Germline loops: CDR1 MGHDK, CDR2 SYGVNS. The CDR3 is made up of 14 amino acids. The CDR3 is CASSEIWGNTEAFF. CDR3 sequence (DNA): TGTGCCAGCAGTGAAATATGGGGGAACACTGAAGCTTTCTTT.

A few counts support this clonotype. The rearrangement uses TRBV4-2 and TRBJ2-4, with D possibly being TRBD2 (6 bases). CDR3 size: 15 residues. CDR1 and CDR2 from the germline V gene are LGHNA and YNFKEQ. Between the trimmed V and J ends, which lost 0 bases and 6 bases, there was a span of 12 bases. CDR3 DNA sequence: TGTGCCAGCAGCCAAGAGGCCGGGAGATCAAACATTCAGTACTTC. It yields the protein CASSQEAGRSNIQYF.